These T cell receptor beta chains were read from a single sample in a study of T cell responses to AZD1222 COVID-19 vaccine. Produced via immunoSEQ multiplex PCR; TCRdb's table is partial and in-frame only. This sample has some 150,000 clones, with 90% found just once. The input for sequencing was peripheral blood, taken 28 days after the second AZD1222 dose. The receptor source for this set is an adult who received the AZD1222 COVID-19 vaccine. Both conserved end residues are trimmed from each CDR3. Each record gives: D gene, CDR3 length, J gene, V gene, CDR3 protein. The D gene is left open where the match is weak.

. | 10 | TRBJ2-3 | TRBV19 | ASTSWGDTQY
. | 13 | TRBJ1-5 | TRBV12-5 | ASGLVMGYNQPQH
. | 12 | TRBJ1-5 | TRBV29-1 | SVAGTDPNQPQH
. | 11 | TRBJ1-4 | TRBV19 | ASSKQDMNKLF
. | 13 | TRBJ1-1 | TRBV27 | ASSLQAGRNTEAF
. | 10 | TRBJ2-7 | TRBV29-1 | SVLRGSYEQY
. | 13 | TRBJ1-2 | TRBV25-1 | ASSDDHRSNYGYT
. | 11 | TRBJ2-7 | TRBV7-9 | ASSLDTTLEQY
. | 14 | TRBJ1-5 | TRBV2 | ASSDRGGRGDQPQH
. | 13 | TRBJ2-7 | TRBV6-5 | ASSYDTGVSYEQY
. | 13 | TRBJ1-2 | TRBV4-2 | ASSPGQQSNYGYT
TRBD1 | 11 | TRBJ1-6 | TRBV27 | ASSLEPGQKLS
TRBD2 | 13 | TRBJ2-1 | TRBV20-1 | SASFGGSSYNEQF
. | 16 | TRBJ2-2 | TRBV6-1 | ASSEERSRVRDTGELF
. | 14 | TRBJ1-1 | TRBV29-1 | SGYGALGAMNTEAF
TRBD2 | 15 | TRBJ2-1 | TRBV30 | AWSLRTSGRAYNEQF
TRBD1 | 13 | TRBJ1-3 | TRBV5-1 | ASSFGQGSGNTIY
. | 12 | TRBJ1-5 | TRBV6-6 | ASSLDRGNQPQH
. | 10 | TRBJ1-2 | TRBV24-1 | ATSDRRGGYT
TRBD1 | 14 | TRBJ2-1 | TRBV11-2 | ASSPRQGATYNEQF
. | 10 | TRBJ2-1 | TRBV6-5 | ASSYDRREQF
TRBD2 | 13 | TRBJ2-2 | TRBV11-2 | ASSQSGSSTGELF
. | 12 | TRBJ2-7 | TRBV10-3 | AISDQGSSYEQY
. | 11 | TRBJ2-7 | TRBV29-1 | SVASGGTYEQY
. | 12 | TRBJ1-4 | TRBV6-6 | ASSWTYQNEKLF
TRBD2 | 15 | TRBJ2-2 | TRBV3-1/TRBV3-2 | ASSQDPLAGVIGELF
. | 10 | TRBJ1-2 | TRBV27 | ASRDINYGYT
. | 13 | TRBJ1-1 | TRBV27 | ASSSRGRIITEAF
TRBD1 | 14 | TRBJ1-2 | TRBV4-1 | ASSQEGQGELYGYT
. | 13 | TRBJ1-4 | TRBV30 | AWSFPGRAEEKLF
TRBD1 | 14 | TRBJ1-5 | TRBV3-1/TRBV3-2 | ASSQGTGVPRQPQH
TRBD1 | 11 | TRBJ1-1 | TRBV12-3/TRBV12-4 | ASRLGQGVRAF
. | 12 | TRBJ2-1 | TRBV30 | AWSVTEGYNEQF
. | 14 | TRBJ2-5 | TRBV24-1 | ATSDFKDREGETQY
. | 11 | TRBJ2-7 | TRBV29-1 | SVAGIGSYEQY
. | 10 | TRBJ1-4 | TRBV19 | ASSIPVGKLF
TRBD1 | 14 | TRBJ1-1 | TRBV18 | ASSPWGGTGDTEAF
. | 16 | TRBJ2-7 | TRBV4-2 | ASSQGPVAGTRAVEQY
. | 10 | TRBJ1-2 | TRBV2 | ALGGKGDGYT
. | 13 | TRBJ1-2 | TRBV5-1 | ASQDPGSANYGYT
. | 11 | TRBJ1-2 | TRBV12-5 | ASGLGGATGYT
. | 14 | TRBJ2-3 | TRBV15 | ATSRTSVPSTDTQY
TRBD2 | 15 | TRBJ2-7 | TRBV3-1/TRBV3-2 | ASSGLAGGRSSYEQY
. | 10 | TRBJ1-4 | TRBV30 | AWSPDREKLF
TRBD2 | 13 | TRBJ2-2 | TRBV27 | ASTPASGSSGELF
TRBD1 | 14 | TRBJ2-3 | TRBV5-1 | ASSLGQGAHTDTQY
. | 14 | TRBJ2-7 | TRBV19 | ASSTRGGTGPYEQY
. | 11 | TRBJ2-5 | TRBV2 | ASIAGRQETQY
. | 11 | TRBJ1-2 | TRBV7-2 | ASSLPGGYGYT